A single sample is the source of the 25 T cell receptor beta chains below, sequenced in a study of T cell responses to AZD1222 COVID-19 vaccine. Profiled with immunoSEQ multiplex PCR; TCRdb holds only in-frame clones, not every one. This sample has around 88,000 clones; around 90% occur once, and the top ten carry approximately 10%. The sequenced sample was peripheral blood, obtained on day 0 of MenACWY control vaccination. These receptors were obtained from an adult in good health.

CDR3 residues: CASSEKGGTRQPQHF. The CDR3 nucleotides read TGTGCCAGCAGTGAAAAAGGGGGAACTAGGCAGCCCCAGCATTTT. The chain carries TRBV6-1 and TRBJ1-5, with a possible D match to TRBD1 (6 bases). The V and J ends lost 2 bases and 7 bases respectively, with 15 bases between them. Germline CDR1 reads MNHNS; CDR2 reads SASEGT. The length of the CDR3 is 15 residues.

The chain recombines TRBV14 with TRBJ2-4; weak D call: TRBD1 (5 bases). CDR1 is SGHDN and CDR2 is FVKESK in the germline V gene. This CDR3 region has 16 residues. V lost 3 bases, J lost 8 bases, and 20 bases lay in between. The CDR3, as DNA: TGTGCCAGCAGCCAGCTCGTGGGGCAGGGTCGGGACATTCAGTACTTC. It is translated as CASSQLVGQGRDIQYF.

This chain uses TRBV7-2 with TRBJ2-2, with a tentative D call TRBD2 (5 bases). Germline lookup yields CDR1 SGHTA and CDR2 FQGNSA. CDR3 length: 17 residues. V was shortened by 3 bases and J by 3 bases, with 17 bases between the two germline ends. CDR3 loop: CASSLWIGEADTGELFF. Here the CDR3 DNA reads TGTGCCAGCAGCTTGTGGATCGGGGAAGCCGACACCGGGGAGCTGTTTTTT.

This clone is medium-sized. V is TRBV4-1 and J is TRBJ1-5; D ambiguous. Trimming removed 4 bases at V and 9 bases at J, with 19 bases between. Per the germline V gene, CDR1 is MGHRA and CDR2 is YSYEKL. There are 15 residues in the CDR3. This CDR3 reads CASSPHEAELWPQHF. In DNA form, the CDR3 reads TGCGCCAGCAGCCCGCATGAGGCGGAACTCTGGCCCCAGCATTTT.

CDR3 coding DNA: TGTGCCAGCAGCTTAGCATTGACGGGGGGACAAGAGACCCAGTACTTC. Its protein is CASSLALTGGQETQYF. The V and J genes are TRBV7-2 and TRBJ2-5; TRBD2 aligns across 7 bases. The CDR3 has 16 amino acids. The V and J ends lost 0 bases and 2 bases, in that order; junction bases with no gene match: 6. Germline CDR1 is SGHTA and CDR2 is FQGNSA.

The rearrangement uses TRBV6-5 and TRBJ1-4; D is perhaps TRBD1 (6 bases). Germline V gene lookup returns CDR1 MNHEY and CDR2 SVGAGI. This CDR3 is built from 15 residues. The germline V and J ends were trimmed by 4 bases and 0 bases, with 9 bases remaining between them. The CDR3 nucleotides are TGTGCCAGCAGTTCCCGACAGGCAACTAATGAAAAACTGTTTTTT. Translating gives CASSSRQATNEKLFF.

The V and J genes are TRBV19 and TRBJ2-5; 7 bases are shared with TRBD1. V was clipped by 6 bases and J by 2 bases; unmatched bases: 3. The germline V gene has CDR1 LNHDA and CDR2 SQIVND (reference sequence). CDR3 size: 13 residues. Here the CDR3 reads CASRNRGQETQYF. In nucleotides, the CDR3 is TGTGCCAGTAGAAACAGGGGACAAGAGACCCAGTACTTC.

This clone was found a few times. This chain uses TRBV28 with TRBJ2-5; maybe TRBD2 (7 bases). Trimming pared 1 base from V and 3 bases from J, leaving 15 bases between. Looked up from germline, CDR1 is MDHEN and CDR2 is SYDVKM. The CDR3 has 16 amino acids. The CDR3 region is CASSLFGGGGKETQYF. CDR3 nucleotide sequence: TGTGCCAGCAGTTTATTTGGGGGCGGGGGAAAAGAGACCCAGTACTTC.

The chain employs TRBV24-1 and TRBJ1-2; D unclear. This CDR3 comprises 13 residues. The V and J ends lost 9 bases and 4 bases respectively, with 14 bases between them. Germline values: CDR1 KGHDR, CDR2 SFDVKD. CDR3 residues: CATWPPYIYGYTF. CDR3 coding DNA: TGTGCCACCTGGCCGCCTTACATCTATGGCTACACCTTC.

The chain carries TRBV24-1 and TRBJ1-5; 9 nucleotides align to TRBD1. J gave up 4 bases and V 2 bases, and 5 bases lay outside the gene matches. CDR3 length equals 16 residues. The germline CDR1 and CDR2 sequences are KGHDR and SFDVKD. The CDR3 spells CATSDSRGTGNQPQHF. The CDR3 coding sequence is TGTGCCACCAGTGATTCTCGGGGGACAGGGAATCAGCCCCAGCATTTT.

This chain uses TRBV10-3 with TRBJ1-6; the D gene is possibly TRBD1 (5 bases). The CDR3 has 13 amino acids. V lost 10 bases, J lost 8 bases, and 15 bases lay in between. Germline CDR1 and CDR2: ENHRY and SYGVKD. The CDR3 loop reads CATGASGHSPLHF. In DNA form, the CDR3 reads TGTGCCACCGGAGCCTCGGGGCATTCACCCCTCCACTTT.

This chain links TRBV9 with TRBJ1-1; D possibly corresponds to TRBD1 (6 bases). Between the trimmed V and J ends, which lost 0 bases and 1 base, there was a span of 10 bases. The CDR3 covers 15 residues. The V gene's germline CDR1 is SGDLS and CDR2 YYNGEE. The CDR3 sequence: CASSVGGTTNTEAFF. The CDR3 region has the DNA TGTGCCAGCAGCGTAGGTGGGACAACGAACACTGAAGCTTTCTTT. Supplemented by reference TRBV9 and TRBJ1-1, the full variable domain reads DSGVTQTPKHLITATGQRVTLRCSPRSGDLSVYWYQQSLDQGLQFLIQYYNGEERAKGNILERFSAQQFPDLHSELNLSSLELGDSALYFCASSVGGTTNTEAFFGQGTRLTVV.

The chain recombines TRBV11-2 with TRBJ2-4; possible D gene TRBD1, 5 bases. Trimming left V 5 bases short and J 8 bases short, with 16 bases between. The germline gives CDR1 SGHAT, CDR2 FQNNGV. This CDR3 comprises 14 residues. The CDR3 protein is CASSLGADGDIQYF. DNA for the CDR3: TGTGCCAGCAGCCTTGGGGCTGATGGGGACATTCAGTACTTC.

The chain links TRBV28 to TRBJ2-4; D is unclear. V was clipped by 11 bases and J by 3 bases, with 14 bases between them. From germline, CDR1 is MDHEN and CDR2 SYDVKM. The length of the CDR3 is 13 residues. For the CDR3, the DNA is TGTGCCCTCAGGCAGTCGGGCAAAAACATTCAGTACTTC. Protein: CALRQSGKNIQYF.

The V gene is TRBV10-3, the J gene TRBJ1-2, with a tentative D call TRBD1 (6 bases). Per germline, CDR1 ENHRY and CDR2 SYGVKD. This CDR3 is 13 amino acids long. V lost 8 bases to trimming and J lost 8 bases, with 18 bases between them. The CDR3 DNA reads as TGTGCCATCGGCCAAAACAGGGAGGAGGGCTACACCTTC. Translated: CAIGQNREEGYTF.

CDR3 DNA sequence: TGCAGCATCCGGGACAGGGTCCAAGAGACCCAGTACTTC. It specifies CSIRDRVQETQYF. The gene calls are TRBV29-1 and TRBJ2-5; 9 nucleotides align to TRBD1. The trim removed 8 bases at V and 1 base at J, leaving 5 bases unmatched. CDR1 is SQVTM, CDR2 ANQGSEA, per germline. The CDR3 sequence is 13 residues long.

The DNA of the CDR3 is TGTGCCAGCAGCTTACGCAATTCACCCCTCCACTTT. The encoded protein is CASSLRNSPLHF. The chain uses TRBV11-2 and TRBJ1-6; D gene ambiguous. CDR3 size: 12 residues. In germline, CDR1 is SGHAT, CDR2 FQNNGV. Trimming left V 2 bases short and J 7 bases short, with 3 bases between.

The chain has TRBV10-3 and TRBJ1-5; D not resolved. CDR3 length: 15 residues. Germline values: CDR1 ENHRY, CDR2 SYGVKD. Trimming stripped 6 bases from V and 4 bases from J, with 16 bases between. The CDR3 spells CAIRDKTDPNQPQHF. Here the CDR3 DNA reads TGTGCCATCAGGGATAAGACGGATCCTAATCAGCCCCAGCATTTT.

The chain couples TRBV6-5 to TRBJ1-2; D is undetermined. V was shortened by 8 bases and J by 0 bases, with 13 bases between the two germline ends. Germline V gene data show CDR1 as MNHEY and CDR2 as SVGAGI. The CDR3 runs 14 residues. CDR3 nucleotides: TGTGCCAGCTCGTGGCTGGTAGCTAACTATGGCTACACCTTC. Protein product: CASSWLVANYGYTF.

CDR3 amino acids: CASSKIMNLAYFYEQYF. The DNA of the CDR3 is TGTGCCAGCAGCAAAATAATGAACCTGGCGTATTTCTACGAGCAGTACTTC. The chain has TRBV21-1 and TRBJ2-7. TRBV21-1 is a listed pseudogene. This CDR3 comprises 17 residues.

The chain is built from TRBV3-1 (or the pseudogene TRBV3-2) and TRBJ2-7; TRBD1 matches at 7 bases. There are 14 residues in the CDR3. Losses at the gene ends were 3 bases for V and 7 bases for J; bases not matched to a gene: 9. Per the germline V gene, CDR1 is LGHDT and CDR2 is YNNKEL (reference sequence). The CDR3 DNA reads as TGTGCCAGCAGCCATAACAGGGGTCGGAGGGAGCAGTACTTC. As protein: CASSHNRGRREQYF.

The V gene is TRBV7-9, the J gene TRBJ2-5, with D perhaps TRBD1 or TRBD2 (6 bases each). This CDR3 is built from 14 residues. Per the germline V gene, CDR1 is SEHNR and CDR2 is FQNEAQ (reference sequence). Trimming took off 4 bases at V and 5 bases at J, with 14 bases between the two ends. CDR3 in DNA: TGTGCCAGCAGCTATACAGGGACTGAGGAGACCCAGTACTTC. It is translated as CASSYTGTEETQYF.

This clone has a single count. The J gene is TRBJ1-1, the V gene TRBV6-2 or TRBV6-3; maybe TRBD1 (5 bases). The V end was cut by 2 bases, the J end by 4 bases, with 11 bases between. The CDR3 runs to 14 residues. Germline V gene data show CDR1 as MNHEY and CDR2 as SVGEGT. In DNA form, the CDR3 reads TGTGCCAGCAGTTACAGAGGGACCGGCACTGAAGCTTTCTTT. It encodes CASSYRGTGTEAFF.

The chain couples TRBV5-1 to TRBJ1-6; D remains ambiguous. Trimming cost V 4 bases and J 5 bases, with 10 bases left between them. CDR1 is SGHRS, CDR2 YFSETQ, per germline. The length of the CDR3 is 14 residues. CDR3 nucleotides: TGCGCCAGCAGCCCGGAAGGGAATAATTCACCCCTCCACTTT. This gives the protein CASSPEGNNSPLHF.

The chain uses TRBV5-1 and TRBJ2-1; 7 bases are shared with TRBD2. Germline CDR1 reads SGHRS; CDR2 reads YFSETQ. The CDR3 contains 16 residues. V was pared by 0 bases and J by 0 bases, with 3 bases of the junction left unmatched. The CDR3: CASSLDSGNSYNEQFF. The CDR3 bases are TGCGCCAGCAGCTTGGACAGCGGGAACTCCTACAATGAGCAGTTCTTC.